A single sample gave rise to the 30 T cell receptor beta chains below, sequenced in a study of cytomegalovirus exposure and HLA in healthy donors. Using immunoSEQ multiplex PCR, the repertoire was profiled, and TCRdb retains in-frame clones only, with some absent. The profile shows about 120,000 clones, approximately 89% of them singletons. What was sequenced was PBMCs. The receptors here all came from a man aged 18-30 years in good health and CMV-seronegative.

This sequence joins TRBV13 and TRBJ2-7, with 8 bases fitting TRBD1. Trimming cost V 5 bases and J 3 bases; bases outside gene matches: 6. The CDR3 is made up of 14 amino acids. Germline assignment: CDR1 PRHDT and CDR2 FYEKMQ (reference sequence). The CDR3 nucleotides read TGTGCCAGCAGCCCTAGGACAGGGATCTACGAGCAGTACTTC. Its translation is CASSPRTGIYEQYF.

Here the CDR3 DNA reads TGTGCCAGCAGTTCACACTATACTGGAAACACCATATATTTT. It codes for CASSSHYTGNTIYF. The chain recombines TRBV6-5 with TRBJ1-3; D is uncertain. In germline, CDR1 is MNHEY, CDR2 SVGAGI. Trimming removed 4 bases at V and 2 bases at J, with 9 bases between. This CDR3 has 14 residues.

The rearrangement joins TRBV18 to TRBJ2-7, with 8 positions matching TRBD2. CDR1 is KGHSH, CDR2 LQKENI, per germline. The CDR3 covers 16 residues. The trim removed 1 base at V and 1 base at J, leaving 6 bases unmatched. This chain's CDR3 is CASSPRPGLGSYEQYF. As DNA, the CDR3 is TGTGCCAGCTCACCACGTCCGGGACTAGGATCCTACGAGCAGTACTTC.

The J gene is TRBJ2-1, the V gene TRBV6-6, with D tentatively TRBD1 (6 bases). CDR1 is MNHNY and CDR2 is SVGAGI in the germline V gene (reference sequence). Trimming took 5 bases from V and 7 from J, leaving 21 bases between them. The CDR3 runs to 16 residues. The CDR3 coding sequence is TGTGCCAGCAGTAAGGATCGAGGGGGTCGAGTAAATGAGCAGTTCTTC. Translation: CASSKDRGGRVNEQFF.

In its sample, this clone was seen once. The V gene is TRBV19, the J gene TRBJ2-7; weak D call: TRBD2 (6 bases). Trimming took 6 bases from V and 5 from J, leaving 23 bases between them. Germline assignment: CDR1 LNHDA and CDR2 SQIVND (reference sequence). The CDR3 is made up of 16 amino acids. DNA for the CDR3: TGTGCCAGTAGGAAAAATCGGGTTGGAGGGGATAACGAGCAGTACTTC. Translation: CASRKNRVGGDNEQYF.

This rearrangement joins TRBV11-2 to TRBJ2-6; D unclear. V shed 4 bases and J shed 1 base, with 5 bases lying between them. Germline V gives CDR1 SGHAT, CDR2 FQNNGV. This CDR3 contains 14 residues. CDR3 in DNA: TGTGCCAGCAGCTCCTATTCTGGGGCCAACGTCCTGACTTTC. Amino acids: CASSSYSGANVLTF.

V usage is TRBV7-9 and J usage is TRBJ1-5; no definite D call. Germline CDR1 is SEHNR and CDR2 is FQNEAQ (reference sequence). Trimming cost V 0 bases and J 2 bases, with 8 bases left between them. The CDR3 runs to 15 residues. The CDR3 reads CASSLAGGGNQPQHF. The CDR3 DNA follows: TGTGCCAGCAGCTTAGCGGGCGGGGGCAATCAGCCCCAGCATTTT.

The CDR3 nucleotides read TGTGCCAGCAGTTACAGGGACAGGGGCTATGAGCAGTTCTTC. Amino acids: CASSYRDRGYEQFF. The chain joins TRBV6-5 to TRBJ2-1; 10 positions match TRBD1. Germline V gene sequence: CDR1 MNHEY, CDR2 SVGAGI. The CDR3 is 14 amino acids. Unmatched junction bases numbered 3, after V lost 2 bases and J lost 8 bases.

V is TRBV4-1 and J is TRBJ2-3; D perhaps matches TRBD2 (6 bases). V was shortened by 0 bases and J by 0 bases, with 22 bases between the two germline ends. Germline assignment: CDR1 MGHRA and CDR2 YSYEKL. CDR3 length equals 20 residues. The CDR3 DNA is TGCGCCAGCAGCCAAGATCGGGGCGCGACGGGGAGCGGGAGCACAGATACGCAGTATTTT. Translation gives CASSQDRGATGSGSTDTQYF.

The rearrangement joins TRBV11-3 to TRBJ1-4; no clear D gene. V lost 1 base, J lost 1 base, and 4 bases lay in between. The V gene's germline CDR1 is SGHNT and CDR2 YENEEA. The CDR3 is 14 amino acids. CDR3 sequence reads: CASSLVGTNEKLFF. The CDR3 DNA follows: TGTGCCAGCAGCTTAGTCGGAACTAATGAAAAACTGTTTTTT. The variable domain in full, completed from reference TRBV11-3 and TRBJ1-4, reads EAGVVQSPRYKIIEKKQPVAFWCNPISGHNTLYWYLQNLGQGPELLIRYENEEAVDDSQLPKDRFSAERLKGVDSTLKIQPAELGDSAVYLCASSLVGTNEKLFFGSGTQLSVL.

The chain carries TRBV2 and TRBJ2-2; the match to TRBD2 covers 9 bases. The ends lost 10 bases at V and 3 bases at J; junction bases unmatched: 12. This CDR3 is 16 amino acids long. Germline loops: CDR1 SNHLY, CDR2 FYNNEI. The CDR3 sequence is CATTRAGGPDTGELFF. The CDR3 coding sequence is TGTGCCACCACAAGGGCGGGGGGGCCCGACACCGGGGAGCTGTTTTTT.

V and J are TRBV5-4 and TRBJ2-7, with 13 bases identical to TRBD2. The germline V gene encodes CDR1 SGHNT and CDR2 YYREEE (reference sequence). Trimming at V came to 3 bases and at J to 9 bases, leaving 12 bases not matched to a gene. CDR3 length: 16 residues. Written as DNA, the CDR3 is TGTGCCAGCAGCTCGGGACTAGCGGGAAACTACGGACCGCAGTACTTC. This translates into CASSSGLAGNYGPQYF.

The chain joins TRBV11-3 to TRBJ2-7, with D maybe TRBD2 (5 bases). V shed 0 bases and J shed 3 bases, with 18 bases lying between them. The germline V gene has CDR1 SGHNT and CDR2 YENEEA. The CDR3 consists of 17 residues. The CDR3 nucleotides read TGTGCCAGCAGCTTAGAATCATGGCGGGCCCCTTTCTACGAGCAGTACTTC. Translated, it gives CASSLESWRAPFYEQYF.

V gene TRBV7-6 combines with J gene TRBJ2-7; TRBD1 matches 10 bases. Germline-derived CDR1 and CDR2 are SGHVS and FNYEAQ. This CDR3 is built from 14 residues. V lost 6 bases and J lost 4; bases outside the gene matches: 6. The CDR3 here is CASSSGTGVYEQYF. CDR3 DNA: TGTGCCAGCAGTTCCGGGACAGGGGTGTACGAGCAGTACTTC. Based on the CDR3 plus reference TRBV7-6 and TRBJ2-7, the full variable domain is GAGVSQSPRYKVTKRGQDVALRCDPISGHVSLYWYRQALGQGPEFLTYFNYEAQQDKSGLPNDRFSAERPEGSISTLTIQRTEQRDSAMYRCASSSGTGVYEQYFGPGTRLTVT.

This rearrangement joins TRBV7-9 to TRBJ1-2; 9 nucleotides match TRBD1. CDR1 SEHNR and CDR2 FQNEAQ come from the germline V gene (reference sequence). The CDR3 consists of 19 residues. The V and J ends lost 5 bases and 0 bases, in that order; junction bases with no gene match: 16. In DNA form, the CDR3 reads TGTGCCAGCAGCACAAGCCCTGGGACAGGGCGTGGAGCTAACTATGGCTACACCTTC. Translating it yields CASSTSPGTGRGANYGYTF. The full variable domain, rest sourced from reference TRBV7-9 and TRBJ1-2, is DTGVSQNPRHKITKRGQNVTFRCDPISEHNRLYWYRQTLGQGPEFLTYFQNEAQLEKSRLLSDRFSAERPKGSFSTLEIQRTEQGDSAMYLCASSTSPGTGRGANYGYTFGSGTRLTVV.

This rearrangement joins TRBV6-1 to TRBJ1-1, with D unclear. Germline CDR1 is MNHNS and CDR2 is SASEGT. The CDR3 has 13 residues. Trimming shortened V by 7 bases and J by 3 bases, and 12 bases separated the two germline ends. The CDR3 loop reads CASTPSGYTEAFF. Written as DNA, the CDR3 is TGTGCCAGCACCCCGAGCGGGTACACTGAAGCTTTCTTT.

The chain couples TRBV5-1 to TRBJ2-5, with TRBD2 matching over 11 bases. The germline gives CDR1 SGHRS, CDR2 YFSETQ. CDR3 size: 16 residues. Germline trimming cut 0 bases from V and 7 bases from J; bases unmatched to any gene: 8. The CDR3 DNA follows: TGCGCCAGCAGCTTGGCCGGGCTAGCGGGGGGTGCGACCCAGTACTTC. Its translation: CASSLAGLAGGATQYF.

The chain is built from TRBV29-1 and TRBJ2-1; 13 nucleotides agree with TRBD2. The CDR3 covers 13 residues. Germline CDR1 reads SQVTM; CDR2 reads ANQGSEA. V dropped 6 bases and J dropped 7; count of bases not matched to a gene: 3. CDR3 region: CSVTSGGRNEQFF. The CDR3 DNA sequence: TGCAGCGTGACTAGCGGGGGGAGAAATGAGCAGTTCTTC.

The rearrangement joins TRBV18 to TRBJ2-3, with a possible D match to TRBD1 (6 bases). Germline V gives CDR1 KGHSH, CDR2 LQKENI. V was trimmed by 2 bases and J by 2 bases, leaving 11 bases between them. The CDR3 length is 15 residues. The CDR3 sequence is CASSPGTNPTDTQYF. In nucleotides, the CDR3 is TGTGCCAGCTCACCAGGGACAAACCCCACAGATACGCAGTATTTT.

CDR3 protein: CASSLGVGSADTQYF. The CDR3 DNA sequence: TGTGCCAGCAGCTTAGGGGTGGGCTCGGCAGATACGCAGTATTTT. The chain employs TRBV7-2 and TRBJ2-3; no firm D call. Germline-derived CDR1 and CDR2 are SGHTA and FQGNSA. CDR3 length: 15 residues. Trimming left V 1 base short and J 4 bases short, with 12 bases between.

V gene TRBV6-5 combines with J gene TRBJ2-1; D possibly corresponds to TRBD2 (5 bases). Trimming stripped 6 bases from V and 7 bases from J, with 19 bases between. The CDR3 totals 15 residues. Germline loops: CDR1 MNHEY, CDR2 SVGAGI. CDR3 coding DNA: TGTGCCAGCAGGGCTAGCCTGGGCGTCTCGAATGAGCAGTTCTTC. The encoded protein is CASRASLGVSNEQFF.

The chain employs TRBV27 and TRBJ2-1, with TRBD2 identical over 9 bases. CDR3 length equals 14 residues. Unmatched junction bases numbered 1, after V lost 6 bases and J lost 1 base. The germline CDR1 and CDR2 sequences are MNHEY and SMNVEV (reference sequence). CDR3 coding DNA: TGTGCCAGCAGCCTAGCGGGGTCCTACAATGAGCAGTTCTTC. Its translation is CASSLAGSYNEQFF.

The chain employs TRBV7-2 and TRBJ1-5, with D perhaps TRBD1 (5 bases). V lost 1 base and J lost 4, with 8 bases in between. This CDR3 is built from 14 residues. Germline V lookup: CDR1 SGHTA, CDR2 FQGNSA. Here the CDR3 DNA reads TGTGCCAGCAGCTTAGGTCGACAGAATCAGCCCCAGCATTTT. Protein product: CASSLGRQNQPQHF.

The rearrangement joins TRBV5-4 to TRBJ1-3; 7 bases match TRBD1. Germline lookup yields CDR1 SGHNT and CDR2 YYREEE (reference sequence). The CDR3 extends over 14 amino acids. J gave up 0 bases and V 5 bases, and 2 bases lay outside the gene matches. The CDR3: CASRDRTSGNTIYF. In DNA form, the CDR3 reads TGTGCCAGCAGGGACAGGACCTCTGGAAACACCATATATTTT.

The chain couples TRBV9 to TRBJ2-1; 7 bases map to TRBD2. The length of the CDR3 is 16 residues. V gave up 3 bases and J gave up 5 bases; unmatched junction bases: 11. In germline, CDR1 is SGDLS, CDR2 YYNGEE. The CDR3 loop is CASSARGGVSDNEQFF. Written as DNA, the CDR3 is TGTGCCAGCAGCGCCCGTGGGGGGGTGTCGGACAATGAGCAGTTCTTC.

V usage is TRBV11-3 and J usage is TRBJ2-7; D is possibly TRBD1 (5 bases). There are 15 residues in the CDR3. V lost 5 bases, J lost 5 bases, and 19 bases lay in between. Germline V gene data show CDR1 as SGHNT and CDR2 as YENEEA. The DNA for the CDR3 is TGTGCCAGCAGCGGAACAGGTGGAATACTCAACGAGCAGTACTTC. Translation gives CASSGTGGILNEQYF.

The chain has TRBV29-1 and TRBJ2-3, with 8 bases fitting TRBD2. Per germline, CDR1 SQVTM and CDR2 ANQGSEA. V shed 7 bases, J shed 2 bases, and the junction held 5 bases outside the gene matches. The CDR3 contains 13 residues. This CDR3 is CSGRGGTTDTQYF. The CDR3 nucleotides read TGCAGCGGCCGGGGGGGTACCACAGATACGCAGTATTTT.

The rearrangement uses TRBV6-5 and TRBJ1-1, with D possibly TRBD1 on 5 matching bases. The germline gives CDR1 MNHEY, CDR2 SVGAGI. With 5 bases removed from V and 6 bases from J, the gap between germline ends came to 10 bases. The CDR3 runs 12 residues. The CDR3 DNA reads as TGTGCCAGCAGTCATCCGGGGGCTGAAGCTTTCTTT. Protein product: CASSHPGAEAFF.

CDR3 amino acids: CASSLSPNTEAFF. The CDR3 nucleotides read TGTGCCAGCAGTTTGTCCCCTAACACTGAAGCTTTCTTT. The chain couples TRBV27 to TRBJ1-1, with D hard to call. Trimming took 3 bases from V and 2 from J, leaving 7 bases between them. Per germline, CDR1 MNHEY and CDR2 SMNVEV (reference sequence). The CDR3 sequence is 13 residues long.

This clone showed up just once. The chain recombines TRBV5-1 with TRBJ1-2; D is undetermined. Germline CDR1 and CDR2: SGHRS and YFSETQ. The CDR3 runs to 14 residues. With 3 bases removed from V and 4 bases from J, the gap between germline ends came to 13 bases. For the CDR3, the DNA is TGCGCCAGCAGCTCGGAGACGGGAAGCTATGGCTACACCTTC. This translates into CASSSETGSYGYTF.